This T cell receptor beta chain was sequenced for a study of CD8+CD57+ T cells in acquired aplastic anemia. This CDR3 spans 15 amino acids. Per the germline V gene, CDR1 is DFQATT and CDR2 is SNEGSKA (reference sequence). V was clipped by 4 bases and J by 4 bases, with 19 bases between them. Genomic DNA constituted the template upon which TCR beta VDJ and CDR3 profiling was performed. From the reads, TCRdb called clonotypes with MiXCR, one entry per CDR3 protein. This table has hundreds of thousands of distinct CDR3 sequences, 65% to 80% appearing once. The TCR comes from a human donor in good health, serving as a control. This sequence joins TRBV20-1 and TRBJ1-2, with unresolved D. Input material: sorted CD4+, CD8+, or CD8+CD57+ T cells (not recorded which) from PBMCs. The CDR3 loop reads CSAIQDAGGLYGYTF. The CDR3 bases are TGCAGTGCTATTCAAGACGCGGGCGGGCTCTATGGCTACACCTTC.